This TCR beta chain is drawn from a study of beta chain features in type 1 diabetes. Study in general: Patients were similar to healthy donors in age and gender (as well as in cell yields).

Comments on this clone: The target antigen is unknown.

Via the markers CD45RO/CCR7/CD25/CD127/CD95/CD27, stem cell-like memory, regulatory, central memory and naive CD4+ cells were sorted. General observations from the study: The naive, central memory and Treg TCRB repertoires of patients appeared to be more similar to one another than those of healthy donors.

The sequenced template was cDNA made from the entire isolated RNA. Generated by immunoSEQ multiplex PCR, the TCRdb table keeps only in-frame clones and is missing some. The sample records approximately 380,000 clones, approximately 15% being singletons. Germline values: CDR1 LGHNA, CDR2 YSLEER. Trimming cost V 5 bases and J 5 bases; bases outside gene matches: 9. This CDR3 has 15 amino acids. The chain carries TRBV4-3 and TRBJ2-3; 8 bases are shared with TRBD1. Specimen: naive CD4+ T cells from blood. The receptor's source is a woman younger than 35 in good health. The CDR3 DNA reads TGCGCCAGCAGCTCGCGACAGGGGCTTGAAGATACGCAGTATTTT. Its protein product is CASSSRQGLEDTQYF.